A single sample gave rise to the 30 T cell receptor beta chains below, sequenced in a study of T cell responses to AZD1222 COVID-19 vaccine. Sequencing was performed with immunoSEQ multiplex PCR; in TCRdb, only in-frame clones are kept and a portion is missing. The repertoire holds 150,000 to 200,000 clones, with approximately 87% as singletons. The sequencing used peripheral blood, collected on day 0 of MenACWY control vaccination. The receptors were sampled from an adult in good health.

The chain has TRBV21-1 and TRBJ1-1. TRBV21-1 is a pseudogene segment. The CDR3 is made up of 15 amino acids. The CDR3 loop reads CASPGADPGGTEAFF. The CDR3 DNA is TGTGCCAGCCCCGGGGCGGACCCGGGGGGAACTGAAGCTTTCTTT.

The chain uses TRBV25-1 and TRBJ2-3; 7 nucleotides match TRBD2. With 7 bases clipped from V and 0 bases from J, the junction kept 7 bases outside the gene matches. This CDR3 spans 15 amino acids. Germline V gene lookup returns CDR1 MGHDK and CDR2 SYGVNS. CDR3 nucleotide sequence: TGTGCCAGCACCGACTGGGGGGGGAGCACAGATACGCAGTATTTT. As protein: CASTDWGGSTDTQYF. Combining the CDR3 with reference TRBV25-1 and TRBJ2-3 gives the whole variable domain EADIYQTPRYLVIGTGKKITLECSQTMGHDKMYWYQQDPGMELHLIHYSYGVNSTEKGDLSSESTVSRIRTEHFPLTLESARPSHTSQYLCASTDWGGSTDTQYFGPGTRLTVL.

The chain joins TRBV19 to TRBJ1-2, with unresolved D. CDR3 length equals 17 residues. Germline CDR1 reads LNHDA; CDR2 reads SQIVND (reference sequence). The ends were cut back, 3 bases at V and 4 bases at J, with 21 bases in the middle. The chain's CDR3 is CASSITPGEGRSYGYTF. The CDR3 DNA sequence: TGTGCCAGTAGTATCACCCCCGGGGAGGGAAGGTCCTATGGCTACACCTTC. Based on the CDR3 plus reference TRBV19 and TRBJ1-2, the full variable domain is DGGITQSPKYLFRKEGQNVTLSCEQNLNHDAMYWYRQDPGQGLRLIYYSQIVNDFQKGDIAEGYSVSREKKESFPLTVTSAQKNPTAFYLCASSITPGEGRSYGYTFGSGTRLTVV.

The genes are TRBV3-1 (or the pseudogene TRBV3-2) and TRBJ2-7, with unresolved D. Germline-derived CDR1 and CDR2 are LGHDT and YNNKEL (reference sequence). The CDR3 contains 11 residues. Trimming removed 1 base at V and 3 bases at J, with 1 base between. The CDR3 DNA follows: TGTGCCAGCAGCCAAGTCTACGAGCAGTACTTC. This sequence encodes CASSQVYEQYF.

The chain carries TRBV6-5 and TRBJ2-2; D is perhaps TRBD1 (5 bases). The germline gives CDR1 MNHEY, CDR2 SVGAGI. With 0 bases removed from V and 7 bases from J, the gap between germline ends came to 9 bases. The CDR3 contains 14 residues. The CDR3 DNA reads as TGTGCCAGCAGTTACTCAGGGGCGGACGGGGAGCTGTTTTTT. The encoded protein is CASSYSGADGELFF.

The chain joins TRBV5-1 to TRBJ1-4, with 7 bases fitting TRBD1. With 7 bases clipped from V and 5 bases from J, the junction kept 5 bases outside the gene matches. This CDR3 region has 13 residues. Germline-derived CDR1 and CDR2 are SGHRS and YFSETQ. The CDR3 DNA follows: TGCGCCAGCCGGGGACAGTTGAATGAAAAACTGTTTTTT. Translation: CASRGQLNEKLFF. Based on the CDR3 plus reference TRBV5-1 and TRBJ1-4, the full variable domain is KAGVTQTPRYLIKTRGQQVTLSCSPISGHRSVSWYQQTPGQGLQFLFEYFSETQRNKGNFPGRFSGRQFSNSRSEMNVSTLELGDSALYLCASRGQLNEKLFFGSGTQLSVL.

The rearrangement joins TRBV28 to TRBJ2-2, with 9 bases matching TRBD2. V was pared by 5 bases and J by 1 base, with 8 bases of the junction left unmatched. The CDR3 extends over 17 amino acids. Germline lookup yields CDR1 MDHEN and CDR2 SYDVKM. The CDR3 DNA follows: TGTGCCAGCAGTGAGACAAGACTAGCGGAGAACACCGGGGAGCTGTTTTTT. This gives the protein CASSETRLAENTGELFF. Filled out from reference TRBV28 and TRBJ2-2, the complete variable domain reads DVKVTQSSRYLVKRTGEKVFLECVQDMDHENMFWYRQDPGLGLRLIYFSYDVKMKEKGDIPEGYSVSREKKERFSLILESASTNQTSMYLCASSETRLAENTGELFFGEGSRLTVL.

Only one count was recorded for this clone. This chain links TRBV28 with TRBJ2-7; D is ambiguous. Germline CDR1 is MDHEN and CDR2 is SYDVKM. The CDR3 spans 12 residues. V shed 7 bases and J shed 1 base, with 8 bases lying between them. The CDR3 DNA reads as TGTGCCAGCACTCCTGATTCCTACGAGCAGTACTTC. This translates into CASTPDSYEQYF. Full variable domain (missing parts from reference TRBV28 and TRBJ2-7): DVKVTQSSRYLVKRTGEKVFLECVQDMDHENMFWYRQDPGLGLRLIYFSYDVKMKEKGDIPEGYSVSREKKERFSLILESASTNQTSMYLCASTPDSYEQYFGPGTRLTVT.

The rearrangement uses TRBV6-5 and TRBJ2-3, with 8 bases lining up with TRBD2. Per germline, CDR1 MNHEY and CDR2 SVGAGI. The CDR3 length is 15 residues. The V and J ends lost 2 bases and 3 bases, in that order; junction bases with no gene match: 4. CDR3 in amino acids: CASSYMTGGTDTQYF. The CDR3 nucleotides read TGTGCCAGCAGTTACATGACGGGAGGGACAGATACGCAGTATTTT.

The rearrangement links TRBV28 to TRBJ2-7; 7 nucleotides align to TRBD1. This CDR3 is 14 amino acids long. Germline values: CDR1 MDHEN, CDR2 SYDVKM. The V segment lost 8 bases and the J segment 0 bases; nucleotides outside the gene matches: 7. DNA for the CDR3: TGTGCCAGCGTAAGACAGGGATTCTCCTACGAGCAGTACTTC. It codes for CASVRQGFSYEQYF.

V and J are TRBV6-1 and TRBJ2-1; 9 positions agree with TRBD2. Germline trimming cut 3 bases from V and 8 bases from J; bases unmatched to any gene: 11. The CDR3 sequence is 16 residues long. Looked up from germline, CDR1 is MNHNS and CDR2 is SASEGT. This CDR3 is CASSDMTSGGWDEQFF. CDR3 sequence (DNA): TGTGCCAGCAGTGATATGACTAGCGGAGGGTGGGATGAGCAGTTCTTC.

The rearrangement links TRBV23-1 to TRBJ1-2; D gene ambiguous. TRBV23-1 is an ORF, and what it does is uncertain. Trimming took off 1 base at V and 3 bases at J, with 12 bases between the two ends. The CDR3 totals 15 residues. The CDR3, as DNA: TGCGCCAGCAGTCAATATAGTCCAATCGACTATGGCTACACCTTC. Its protein is CASSQYSPIDYGYTF.

J is TRBJ1-4 and V is TRBV25-1, with a possible D match to TRBD1 (5 bases). Trimming cost V 1 base and J 6 bases, with 18 bases left between them. CDR1 is MGHDK, CDR2 SYGVNS, per germline. CDR3 size: 17 residues. CDR3 in DNA: TGTGCCAGCAGTGAATTTTCTTGGGAGGAGGGGTATGAAAAACTGTTTTTT. Translating gives CASSEFSWEEGYEKLFF.

The chain combines TRBV5-1 with TRBJ1-4; D might be TRBD1 (5 bases). V lost 4 bases, J lost 4 bases, and 14 bases lay in between. CDR1 and CDR2 (germline): SGHRS, YFSETQ. There are 15 residues in the CDR3. This CDR3 reads CASSPRQSLNEKLFF. The CDR3 DNA follows: TGCGCCAGCAGCCCGAGACAGTCTCTTAATGAAAAACTGTTTTTT.

This clone came up once. The chain uses TRBV18 and TRBJ2-5; TRBD1 might be the D (5 bases). The germline gives CDR1 KGHSH, CDR2 LQKENI. Trimming took off 3 bases at V and 5 bases at J, with 10 bases between the two ends. The CDR3 spans 13 residues. CDR3 residues: CASSPLNRETQYF. CDR3 DNA sequence: TGTGCCAGCTCACCGCTAAACAGGGAGACCCAGTACTTC.

This CDR3 reads CASTKRGGSYEQYF. The CDR3 bases are TGTGCCAGCACTAAGCGGGGGGGTTCCTACGAGCAGTACTTC. This chain uses TRBV6-5 with TRBJ2-7; 10 nucleotides match TRBD2. The CDR3 length is 14 residues. V was pared by 7 bases and J by 1 base, with 4 bases of the junction left unmatched. Germline V CDR1 and CDR2: MNHEY, SVGAGI.

This clone was observed a few times. The rearrangement uses TRBV5-5 and TRBJ2-6, with D perhaps given as TRBD1 or TRBD2 (5 bases each). The V gene's germline CDR1 is SGHKS and CDR2 YYEKEE (reference sequence). The CDR3 spans 15 residues. Trimming pared 4 bases from V and 1 base from J, leaving 9 bases between. The CDR3 sequence: CASSLEGSGANVLTF. Written as DNA, the CDR3 is TGTGCCAGCAGCCTCGAGGGGTCTGGGGCCAACGTCCTGACTTTC.

The rearrangement uses TRBV24-1 and TRBJ1-5; D gene uncertain. The germline gives CDR1 KGHDR, CDR2 SFDVKD. The CDR3 contains 13 residues. Trimming took off 5 bases at V and 6 bases at J, with 10 bases between the two ends. The chain's CDR3 is CATSALEGQPQHF. The CDR3 nucleotides are TGTGCCACCAGTGCCCTGGAGGGTCAGCCCCAGCATTTT.

The CDR3 region is CASKVSLWDTQYF. CDR3 coding DNA: TGCGCCAGCAAGGTCTCACTCTGGGATACGCAGTATTTT. V is TRBV10-2 and J is TRBJ2-3; D is unresolved. V was cut by 7 bases and J by 6 bases, with 14 bases left in between. The CDR3 spans 13 residues. The germline gives CDR1 WSHSY, CDR2 SAAADI.

The genes are TRBV24-1 and TRBJ2-1; 7 bases agree with TRBD1. This CDR3 is built from 16 residues. CDR1 and CDR2 (germline): KGHDR, SFDVKD. Trimming removed 4 bases from V and 2 bases from J; junction bases left unmatched: 7. CDR3 in amino acids: CATSEKTGPPYNEQFF. CDR3 DNA sequence: TGTGCCACCAGTGAAAAGACAGGGCCCCCCTACAATGAGCAGTTCTTC.

The chain links TRBV4-2 to TRBJ2-5; perhaps D is TRBD1 or TRBD2 (5 bases each). V lost 0 bases, J lost 2 bases, and 10 bases lay in between. Germline V lookup: CDR1 LGHNA, CDR2 YNFKEQ. The CDR3 has 15 amino acids. This CDR3 reads CASSQDGGVQETQYF. CDR3 coding DNA: TGTGCCAGCAGCCAAGATGGGGGAGTGCAAGAGACCCAGTACTTC.

The genes are TRBV2 and TRBJ1-5, with a weak D call TRBD1 (5 bases). The CDR3 contains 15 residues. CDR1 is SNHLY, CDR2 FYNNEI, per germline. With 1 base removed from V and 4 bases from J, the gap between germline ends came to 11 bases. CDR3 in DNA: TGTGCCAGCAGTGAAGTCACAGGTTATAATCAGCCCCAGCATTTT. It encodes CASSEVTGYNQPQHF.

The chain uses TRBV30 and TRBJ2-7; 8 bases fit TRBD1. The germline V gene has CDR1 GTSNPN and CDR2 SVGIG (reference sequence). This CDR3 is built from 14 residues. Trimming removed 1 base from V and 5 bases from J; junction bases left unmatched: 7. The DNA for the CDR3 is TGTGCCTGGAGTGGGGACAGGAACTTGCACGAGCAGTACTTC. This sequence encodes CAWSGDRNLHEQYF.

The chain uses TRBV2 and TRBJ2-1; 7 nucleotides match TRBD1. This CDR3 has 15 amino acids. Germline CDR1 is SNHLY and CDR2 is FYNNEI. V lost 6 bases, J lost 1 base, and 6 bases stayed unmatched. The CDR3 DNA reads TGTGCCAGCAGCCGGGACAGCGGTTCCTACAATGAGCAGTTCTTC. The encoded protein is CASSRDSGSYNEQFF.

In this sample, this clone turned up once. The chain has TRBV9 and TRBJ2-1; no clear D gene. The CDR3 sequence is 15 residues long. V shed 0 bases and J shed 10 bases, with 17 bases lying between them. CDR1 and CDR2 (germline): SGDLS, YYNGEE. CDR3 loop: CASSVDGILRGEQFF. As DNA, the CDR3 is TGTGCCAGCAGCGTAGATGGTATTCTCCGCGGAGAGCAGTTCTTC.

This chain joins TRBV27 and TRBJ1-1; weak D call: TRBD1 (5 bases). The CDR3 spans 17 residues. Germline loops: CDR1 MNHEY, CDR2 SMNVEV (reference sequence). V gave up 5 bases and J gave up 0 bases, with 19 bases separating them. CDR3 region: CASSAFLRGTMNTEAFF. The CDR3 DNA follows: TGTGCCAGCAGTGCGTTCCTAAGGGGAACCATGAACACTGAAGCTTTCTTT.

V gene TRBV5-1 combines with J gene TRBJ2-3; D remains unclear. Germline CDR1 reads SGHRS; CDR2 reads YFSETQ. Trimming removed 4 bases at V and 3 bases at J, with 12 bases between. This CDR3 has 14 amino acids. The CDR3 DNA is TGCGCCAGCAGCACTCGGTCCCCGACAGATACGCAGTATTTT. Its translation is CASSTRSPTDTQYF.

The rearrangement uses TRBV6-5 and TRBJ1-6; D gene unclear. The ends were cut back, 5 bases at V and 6 bases at J, with 8 bases in the middle. CDR3 length equals 13 residues. Germline lookup yields CDR1 MNHEY and CDR2 SVGAGI. The CDR3 loop is CASSPSRNSPLHF. DNA of the CDR3: TGTGCCAGCAGTCCAAGCCGTAATTCACCCCTCCACTTT.

The rearrangement uses TRBV19 and TRBJ2-7; TRBD2 aligns across 8 bases. This CDR3 has 17 residues. Germline CDR1 and CDR2: LNHDA and SQIVND (reference sequence). The V and J ends lost 6 bases and 2 bases, in that order; junction bases with no gene match: 15. CDR3 nucleotide sequence: TGTGCCAGTAGGCCCTCCGCCCCGAGCGGGGGCACCTACGAGCAGTACTTC. Its translation is CASRPSAPSGGTYEQYF.

V usage is TRBV5-1 and J usage is TRBJ2-7; TRBD1 matches at 11 bases. V was clipped by 0 bases and J by 3 bases; unmatched bases: 5. Germline assignment: CDR1 SGHRS and CDR2 YFSETQ. This CDR3 comprises 16 residues. CDR3 in DNA: TGCGCCAGCAGCTTGGCCCGGACAGGGGGCCTCTACGAGCAGTACTTC. Encoded protein: CASSLARTGGLYEQYF.